Detailed here is one T cell receptor (beta chain). What it binds is unknown. The sample comes from a study of Tregs in tolerant kidney transplant recipients. About the study: Related graft donors supplied nonmyeloablative bone marrow transplants, and mixed chimerism was transient.

General study findings and limits: The small number of patients limits these findings pending further validation.

The CDR3 is 14 residues long. V lost 4 bases to trimming and J lost 7 bases; unmatched junction nucleotides: 5. CDR1 and CDR2 from the germline V gene are MNHEY and SVGAGI. Assay: immunoSEQ multiplex PCR; the TCRdb copy retains only in-frame clones and omits some. The data hold tens of thousands of clones, with under 95% observed a single time. The TCR was taken from a human donor who received a combined kidney and bone marrow transplant. The sequencing used Tregs from blood, collected before the transplant. The chain links TRBV6-5 to TRBJ2-1; TRBD2 agrees at 9 bases. The DNA of the CDR3 is TGTGCCAGCAGTTTAGCGGGAGAGGGAAATGAGCAGTTCTTC. Residues: CASSLAGEGNEQFF.